This note documents a single T cell receptor (beta chain) sequence. This specimen belongs to a study of blood T cell repertoires in COVID-19. Study-level information: Acute and convalescent COVID-19 specimens originated in the United States, Italy and Spain.

Grouping used clinical history reported by participants in a survey and questionnaire. What the recovered Cohort 3 donors had was two negative PCRs, clearance, or symptom resolution. TCRdb keeps only in-frame clones here, not all; method: immunoSEQ multiplex PCR. This table has some 250,000 clones, around 89% appearing once. The material sequenced was PBMCs or T cells enriched from blood (not recorded which). This clonotype was sampled from a man between 40 and 49 years old who had recovered from COVID-19.

For the CDR3, the DNA is TGTGCCACCTCGGAGGTAGACTATGGCTACACCTTC. It yields the protein CATSEVDYGYTF. This rearrangement joins TRBV10-3 to TRBJ1-2; D is unresolved. Trimming took 10 bases from V and 3 from J, leaving 12 bases between them. This CDR3 has 12 residues. From germline, CDR1 is ENHRY and CDR2 SYGVKD.